The subject of this entry is one T cell receptor (beta chain). This clone has a handful of counts. Its antigen is unknown. One end of the junction fails to match germline, which may point to a read error. This specimen belongs to a study of cytomegalovirus exposure and HLA in healthy donors (dated by TCRdb to about 2017). Regarding the complete study: According to an earlier analysis of 587 of the donors, about 170 million T cells yielded 95 million to 140 million unique TCR beta sequences and more than 250 Gb of sequence data. In an earlier analysis of 587 of the donors, high-throughput TCR beta sequencing was used to judge whether each TCR beta V gene segment behaved as functional or pseudogenic. An early release covering roughly 640 HLA-typed donors comprised 250 to 350 gigabases of sequencing data and around 85 million unique TCR sequences. Class I and class II HLA loci were covered by the typing at four-digit resolution. Donor age, sex, ethnicity and CMV serostatus were compiled together with the repertoire data. On average, around 240,000 unique TCR beta nucleotide sequences were sequenced per donor among 398 genotyped donors of the cohort, with roughly 18% of those sequences being non-productive. Using immunosequencing, the study profiled T cell repertoires from 500 to 800 subjects and related those repertoires to cytomegalovirus serostatus. A separate validation cohort of roughly 120 different subjects was used in addition to the roughly 670-subject first cohort. To study patterns of TCR occurrence, a later analysis re-analyzed previously published TCR beta repertoires from 700 or so donors and added high-resolution HLA genotyping. To predict cytomegalovirus infection status, the study combined high-throughput TCR immunosequencing, statistical association of individual TCRs with disease status, and machine learning. The genetic ancestry cluster associated with self-reported Caucasian donors included 81% of the roughly 380 genotyped donors. A later genetic analysis used genome-wide SNP genotypes for about 60% of the 666 donors, treating that subset as a discovery cohort. Rather than using new phenotypic data, the later analysis identified candidate immune exposures from TCR beta sequences and from how often those sequences occurred across donors. Because of strong linkage in the cohort, roughly five DR-DQ haplotypes were treated as single units for association and clustering. Typing coverage differed by locus: A, B, C, DRB1 and DQB1 were typed in about 620-630 donors, DQA1 in 522, DPA1 in 600 to 610, and DPB1 in 450 to 490. The study aimed to test whether cataloging public T cell receptors could reveal signatures of past pathogen exposure. All discovery cohort repertoires had been generated on a single sequencing platform.

Library preparation used the immunoSEQ multiplex PCR assay. The multiplex PCR relied on a mix of 60 forward primers for TCR Vbeta segments and 13 reverse primers for TCR Jbeta segments. A multiplex PCR assay on genomic DNA amplified the CDR3 region of rearranged TCR beta genes. The amplified TCR beta libraries were sequenced on the Illumina HiSeq System as 87-base-pair reads. The original methods were these. A later analysis counted about 76 million unique TCR beta chains across the 690 or so repertoires, and some 11 million of these chains were shared by at least two donors. Raw reads were error-corrected and collapsed into unique sequences by a nearest-neighbor algorithm in which closely related sequences were merged to remove PCR and sequencing errors. Alignment of CDR3 sequences to IMGT reference sequences was used to assign V, D and J gene segments. For a sequence to be retained, at least a six-nucleotide match to both a V gene segment and a J gene segment was required. A rearrangement was called productive if the CDR3 had no stop codons and remained in frame with V and J, and every other rearrangement was called non-productive. CDR3 was defined according to IMGT convention as the region running from the second conserved V-encoded cysteine to the conserved J-encoded phenylalanine. Sequences without an unambiguous match to a single V gene segment were excluded from the earlier analysis of about 630 of the donors. An earlier analysis of around 600 of the donors classified V segments as functional when productive rearrangements were above 56.7% and as segregating when the standard deviation between donors was above 5%. A statistical classification framework was built for diagnosing cytomegalovirus status from the catalog of TCR beta chain sequences. In a later analysis, V and J genes were assigned by comparing TCR nucleotide sequences against IMGT/GENE-DB human TR gene sequences. The TCRdist pipeline was used in a later analysis to assign CDR3 sequences and most-parsimonious VDJ recombination scenarios. In a later analysis, each TCR beta chain was defined by its CDR3 amino acid sequence together with its V-gene family, and reads lacking a unique V-gene family were excluded. In a later analysis, 500 to 650 highly shared, low-generation-probability nucleotide sequences were removed to address suspected cross-contamination and a sequencing artifact. A later analysis calculated a clonal expansion index for each public chain from normalized within-repertoire ranks of inferred template counts. In a later analysis, generation probabilities were computed with a VDJ recombination model fitted to out-of-frame rearrangements, and the resulting probabilities were checked against IGoR. In a later analysis, TCR-TCR, TCR-HLA and TCR-CMV co-occurrence was scored with hypergeometric tests, and a repertoire-size bias correction was applied to TCR pairs. False discovery rates were estimated in a later analysis by permuting HLA or CMV assignments 20 times. In a later analysis, co-occurring TCRs were grouped with DBSCAN, and TCRdist sequence similarity was added when clustering was performed within HLA-allele-positive subsets. Co-occurrence clustering excluded repertoires with fewer than 30,000 or more than 120,000 public chains, plus five with anomalous nucleotide sharing. The table was pulled from immuneACCESS by TCRdb, which kept in-frame rearrangements only. Such tables lose some clones; where checked, under half of the loss comes from unresolved V genes, and the rest has no known cause. The V and J calls and clone size come from that table; D and trimming were worked out from the DNA. This sample is represented by around 160,000 clones; approximately 88% of them were singletons. Jointly, the top ten make up approximately 1.5% of the sample.

Broader findings and caveats from the paper: Only TCR beta chains were sequenced in this cohort, and the absence of alpha or paired-chain data limited detectable features. In both the original and validation cohorts, the classifier was reported to diagnose cytomegalovirus status with high specificity and sensitivity. A later analysis found that most CMV-associated TCR beta chains appeared HLA-restricted, with HLA associations seemingly driven largely by CMV exposure. Three of the identified cytomegalovirus-associated TCR beta chains were confirmed in vitro to be specific for cytomegalovirus antigens. In a later analysis, HLA-associated TCR beta chains showed more clonal expansion and lower generation probabilities than non-associated chains that were equally common. Because the 87-base-pair reads could not distinguish some IMGT-functional V segments, including TRBV6-2 and TRBV6-3, those segments were excluded. For the cohort, immune exposure information was limited to CMV serostatus. An association between a missense DCLRE1C variant and V-gene and J-gene trimming of TCR beta chains was found in a later genetic analysis and replicated in an independent cohort. In a later analysis, TCR association rates were found to vary across HLA loci, with the most associated TCRs seen for DRB1 alleles and the fewest for HLA-C alleles. A further reported finding was that TCR beta sequences accurately predicted the HLA-A and HLA-B alleles for most subjects in the first cohort. In a later analysis, several top co-occurrence clusters were reported to appear linked to parvovirus B19, influenza, CMV and Epstein-Barr virus. Presence/absence analyses assumed roughly uniform sequencing depth across donors, an assumption that may not hold. In an earlier analysis of some 500 of the donors, most TCR beta V segments appeared in productive rearrangements about 87% or about 30% of the time, broadly matching IMGT annotations. Most TCR sequences were seen in very few donors, while some public TCRs were found in many individuals. Because some donors lacked HLA typing at each locus, the association tests relied only on the typed subset. Specific HLA alleles were associated with 15,000 to 20,000 TCR beta sequences at a false discovery rate of 0.05 in a later analysis. Compared with the approximately 720-donor mean, donors in an Asian-associated ancestry cluster had fewer N-insertions in productive TCRs, according to a later genetic analysis. Strong co-occurrence of HLA alleles, especially DR and DQ, made assigning TCR associations to individual alleles difficult. A total of fewer than 200 TCR beta chains were listed by the study as associated with cytomegalovirus. A cluster of highly shared sequence variants was judged likely to be a technical artifact of the sequencing pipeline. Linkage disequilibrium might explain the correlated functional status among segregating V segments, but an unknown experimental factor could not be ruled out. According to the authors, the approach could potentially be generalized to other disease states and immunological phenotypes. Approximately 16 rarely observed V segments, including chromosome 9 orphons, were excluded from the earlier analysis of several hundred of the donors because counts were too low.

CDR1 MNHNS and CDR2 SASEGT are derived from the germline V gene. The CDR3 starts with the cysteine, ends with the phenylalanine, and has 15 residues. Solely the CDR3 DNA is kept, with 45 bases framed from the first base. The cohort was made up of 500 to 800 healthy bone marrow donors. All cohort members were sampled while nominally healthy, although unrecorded immune exposures were likely present. The donor was CMV seronegative and belonged to the group of 352 seronegative cohort members. Every donor gave a peripheral blood sample, and the peripheral blood mononuclear cells from that sample were used for TCR beta sequencing. Genomic DNA was extracted from the blood cell samples with the Qiagen DNeasy Blood Extraction Kit.

Sequenced input: PBMCs. The TCR sequence derives from a young woman in good health and CMV-seronegative. The chain joins TRBV6-1 to TRBJ1-2, and the D gene may be TRBD1, 5 bases matching. Here the CDR3 is given as CASSFYTGTNSGYTF. The nucleotide sequence is given as TGTGCCAGCAGTTTCTACACCGGGACTAACTCTGGCTACACCTTC.